The 23 T cell receptor beta chains reported below all come from one sample, sequenced in a study of cytomegalovirus exposure and HLA in healthy donors (dated by TCRdb to about 2017). Receptor amplification or capture employed the immunoSEQ multiplex PCR assay. For the multiplex PCR, a mixture combining 60 forward primers for TCR Vbeta segments and 13 reverse primers for TCR Jbeta segments was used. TCRdb carries this immuneACCESS record with in-frame sequences only. Its versions omit some clonotypes, under half of them owing to an unresolved V gene in the studies checked, with the rest unexplained. Recorded for this sample are some 150,000 clones; around 82% of them occurred a single time. The ten largest account for roughly 3.2% of the sample. Sequenced sample: PBMCs. The receptors shown here come from a man aged 18 to 35 in good health and CMV-seropositive.

The chain has TRBV11-2 and TRBJ1-1; D is undetermined. With 1 base removed from V and 4 bases from J, the gap between germline ends came to 4 bases. Germline values: CDR1 SGHAT, CDR2 FQNNGV. The CDR3 extends over 12 amino acids. CDR3 bases: TGTGCCAGCAGCTTAGGAGTCACTGAAGCTTTCTTT. Protein product: CASSLGVTEAFF.

The V call is TRBV7-9, the J call TRBJ1-4; TRBD1 agrees at 8 bases. The V segment lost 5 bases and the J segment 3 bases; nucleotides outside the gene matches: 5. CDR1 SEHNR and CDR2 FQNEAQ come from the germline V gene (reference sequence). CDR3 length: 15 residues. The CDR3: CASSPDRGPNEKLFF. The CDR3 DNA follows: TGTGCCAGCAGCCCTGACAGGGGACCTAATGAAAAACTGTTTTTT.

V is TRBV28 and J is TRBJ1-5; D unresolved. The CDR3 totals 13 residues. Germline loops: CDR1 MDHEN, CDR2 SYDVKM. Trimming cost V 4 bases and J 11 bases, with 15 bases left between them. As DNA, the CDR3 is TGTGCCAGCAGTTCCACACCACAGAGGGCCCAGCATTTT. This gives the protein CASSSTPQRAQHF.

The chain links TRBV5-1 to TRBJ2-2, with TRBD2 matching over 13 bases. Trimming took 0 bases from V and 5 from J; bases not matched to a gene: 10. From germline, CDR1 is SGHRS and CDR2 YFSETQ. The CDR3 sequence is 19 residues long. The CDR3 bases are TGCGCCAGCAGCTTGGGACTAGCGGGAGGCCCCGGGGAGACCGGGGAGCTGTTTTTT. Amino acids: CASSLGLAGGPGETGELFF.

The V and J genes are TRBV9 and TRBJ2-5, with 12 bases lining up with TRBD1. This CDR3 comprises 18 residues. The germline gives CDR1 SGDLS, CDR2 YYNGEE. V dropped 0 bases and J dropped 5; count of bases not matched to a gene: 11. The CDR3 is CASSVGEGGQGARETQYF. In DNA form, the CDR3 reads TGTGCCAGCAGCGTAGGGGAAGGGGGACAGGGGGCCCGGGAGACCCAGTACTTC.

V and J are TRBV13 and TRBJ1-3; TRBD1 might be the D (5 bases). The CDR3 totals 14 residues. Per germline, CDR1 PRHDT and CDR2 FYEKMQ (reference sequence). V lost 4 bases and J lost 4, with 11 bases in between. This CDR3 is CASSSREAGNTIYF. The CDR3 DNA follows: TGTGCCAGCAGCTCCAGGGAGGCGGGAAACACCATATATTTT.

V usage is TRBV7-9 and J usage is TRBJ1-2; D is perhaps TRBD1 (6 bases). Looked up from germline, CDR1 is SEHNR and CDR2 is FQNEAQ (reference sequence). The ends were cut back, 0 bases at V and 4 bases at J, with 6 bases in the middle. The CDR3 has 13 amino acids. CDR3 amino acids: CASSLAGGYGYTF. The DNA for the CDR3 is TGTGCCAGCAGCTTAGCAGGGGGCTATGGCTACACCTTC. The whole variable domain, remainder taken from reference TRBV7-9 and TRBJ1-2, is DTGVSQNPRHKITKRGQNVTFRCDPISEHNRLYWYRQTLGQGPEFLTYFQNEAQLEKSRLLSDRFSAERPKGSFSTLEIQRTEQGDSAMYLCASSLAGGYGYTFGSGTRLTVV.

This clone was found a few times. This chain links TRBV5-1 with TRBJ2-3, with 9 bases fitting TRBD2. The CDR3 is 15 amino acids. The V gene end was trimmed by 0 bases and the J gene end by 3 bases; junction bases not matched to a gene: 2. Germline CDR1 and CDR2: SGHRS and YFSETQ. The CDR3 DNA follows: TGCGCCAGCAGCTTGGATGCGGGAGGGACAGATACGCAGTATTTT. Its translation: CASSLDAGGTDTQYF.

This sequence joins TRBV16 and TRBJ1-5; possibly TRBD1 for D (6 bases). V was pared by 0 bases and J by 7 bases, with 16 bases between. The V gene's germline CDR1 is KGHSY and CDR2 FQNENV. This CDR3 has 16 residues. CDR3 residues: CASSQSWGRGRQPQHF. The DNA for the CDR3 is TGTGCCAGCAGCCAATCCTGGGGCAGGGGCAGACAGCCCCAGCATTTT.

This clone was detected a few times. V is TRBV6-5 and J is TRBJ2-7, with 9 bases fitting TRBD2. CDR1 is MNHEY, CDR2 SVGAGI, per germline. The ends lost 8 bases at V and 1 base at J; junction bases unmatched: 9. The CDR3 extends over 15 amino acids. CDR3 coding DNA: TGTGCCAGCTCCTCACCGACTAGCGGTTCCTACGAGCAGTACTTC. It yields the protein CASSSPTSGSYEQYF.

The V and J genes are TRBV19 and TRBJ1-1; D remains unclear. Trimming removed 8 bases at V and 6 bases at J, with 13 bases between. Germline V gene data show CDR1 as LNHDA and CDR2 as SQIVND (reference sequence). CDR3 length equals 12 residues. The CDR3 DNA sequence: TGTGCCAGTTTCGAGGGTCTTGCTGAAGCTTTCTTT. As protein: CASFEGLAEAFF.

CDR3 region: CASSPLQGDTGELFF. DNA for the CDR3: TGTGCCAGCAGTCCGCTACAGGGGGACACCGGGGAGCTGTTTTTT. The chain employs TRBV6-5 and TRBJ2-2, with 8 bases fitting TRBD1. Germline lookup yields CDR1 MNHEY and CDR2 SVGAGI. The V segment lost 5 bases and the J segment 3 bases; nucleotides outside the gene matches: 5. This CDR3 is 15 amino acids long.

The genes are TRBV12-5 and TRBJ2-5; D is perhaps TRBD1 (5 bases). Trimming took off 6 bases at V and 8 bases at J, with 13 bases between the two ends. In germline, CDR1 is LGHNT, CDR2 FRNRAP. The CDR3 length is 12 residues. CDR3 sequence: CASGPDSKTQYF. The CDR3 nucleotides read TGTGCTAGTGGCCCTGACAGTAAAACCCAGTACTTC.

The chain employs TRBV20-1 and TRBJ2-1; D remains unclear. This CDR3 has 11 residues. The germline V gene has CDR1 DFQATT and CDR2 SNEGSKA (reference sequence). V shed 6 bases and J shed 5 bases, with 8 bases lying between them. As DNA, the CDR3 is TGCAGTGCCGCCAGGAACAATGAGCAGTTCTTC. Translated, it gives CSAARNNEQFF.

The CDR3 loop reads CASSVGTATQNIQYF. The CDR3 DNA reads TGTGCCAGCAGTGTCGGGACAGCAACCCAAAACATTCAGTACTTC. The chain employs TRBV25-1 and TRBJ2-4; 7 bases are shared with TRBD1. V dropped 4 bases and J dropped 5; count of bases not matched to a gene: 8. Germline V gene sequence: CDR1 MGHDK, CDR2 SYGVNS. This CDR3 has 15 residues.

The CDR3 spells CASSLAGAYEQYF. The CDR3 bases are TGTGCCAGCAGCTTAGCAGGGGCCTACGAGCAGTACTTC. This rearrangement joins TRBV7-9 to TRBJ2-7; tentatively, D is TRBD1 (5 bases). V shed 0 bases and J shed 2 bases, with 5 bases lying between them. Germline V CDR1 and CDR2: SEHNR, FQNEAQ (reference sequence). The CDR3 is 13 amino acids.

The rearrangement links TRBV29-1 to TRBJ2-5; 9 bases map to TRBD1. Matching the DNA end better, TRBJ2-7 makes the J call doubtful. The CDR3 length is 15 residues. CDR1 and CDR2 (germline): SQVTM, ANQGSEA. The CDR3, as DNA: TGCAGCGTTATTTTCGGGACAGGGAGCTCCTACGAGCAGTACTTC. Translating gives CSVIFGTGSSYEQYF.

V gene TRBV27 combines with J gene TRBJ1-6; D gene uncertain. The CDR3 loop spans 14 amino acids. CDR1 is MNHEY and CDR2 is SMNVEV in the germline V gene (reference sequence). V was cut by 3 bases and J by 7 bases, with 10 bases left in between. CDR3 coding DNA: TGTGCCAGCAGTTTGTCCCAACACAATTCACCCCTCCACTTT. This translates into CASSLSQHNSPLHF.

The chain joins TRBV28 to TRBJ1-1; D is unclear. V lost 8 bases, J lost 1 base, and 8 bases lay in between. The length of the CDR3 is 12 residues. Germline values: CDR1 MDHEN, CDR2 SYDVKM. CDR3 protein: CASHSTNTEAFF. The CDR3 nucleotides are TGTGCCAGCCATAGTACGAACACTGAAGCTTTCTTT.

The chain couples TRBV5-1 to TRBJ2-1, with 7 bases matching TRBD1. Trimming removed 4 bases from V and 0 bases from J; junction bases left unmatched: 19. The CDR3 length is 20 residues. Germline lookup yields CDR1 SGHRS and CDR2 YFSETQ. In nucleotides, the CDR3 is TGCGCCAGCAGCACGATACCGGGACAGTTTACTCATAGCTCCTACAATGAGCAGTTCTTC. Translating it yields CASSTIPGQFTHSSYNEQFF.

The chain uses TRBV29-1 and TRBJ2-1; D possibly corresponds to TRBD1 (5 bases). The V gene's germline CDR1 is SQVTM and CDR2 ANQGSEA. Trimming left V 7 bases short and J 10 bases short, with 14 bases between. The CDR3 has 11 amino acids. The CDR3: CSDRTRNEQFF. The CDR3, as DNA: TGCAGCGACAGGACGAGGAACGAGCAGTTCTTC.

J is TRBJ2-1 and V is TRBV19; 8 bases agree with TRBD1. V gave up 2 bases and J gave up 4 bases; unmatched junction bases: 7. The CDR3 totals 16 residues. CDR1 and CDR2 (germline): LNHDA, SQIVND (reference sequence). The CDR3 reads CASSITETGVYNEQFF. The CDR3 DNA is TGTGCCAGTAGTATAACCGAGACAGGGGTTTACAATGAGCAGTTCTTC.

This clone has a single count. The chain uses TRBV11-2 and TRBJ2-5; D is ambiguous. Trimming left V 9 bases short and J 2 bases short, with 13 bases between. The germline gives CDR1 SGHAT, CDR2 FQNNGV. CDR3 length: 13 amino acids. CDR3 in amino acids: CARRSSSQETQYF. DNA for the CDR3: TGTGCCAGGAGGTCAAGTTCGCAAGAGACCCAGTACTTC.